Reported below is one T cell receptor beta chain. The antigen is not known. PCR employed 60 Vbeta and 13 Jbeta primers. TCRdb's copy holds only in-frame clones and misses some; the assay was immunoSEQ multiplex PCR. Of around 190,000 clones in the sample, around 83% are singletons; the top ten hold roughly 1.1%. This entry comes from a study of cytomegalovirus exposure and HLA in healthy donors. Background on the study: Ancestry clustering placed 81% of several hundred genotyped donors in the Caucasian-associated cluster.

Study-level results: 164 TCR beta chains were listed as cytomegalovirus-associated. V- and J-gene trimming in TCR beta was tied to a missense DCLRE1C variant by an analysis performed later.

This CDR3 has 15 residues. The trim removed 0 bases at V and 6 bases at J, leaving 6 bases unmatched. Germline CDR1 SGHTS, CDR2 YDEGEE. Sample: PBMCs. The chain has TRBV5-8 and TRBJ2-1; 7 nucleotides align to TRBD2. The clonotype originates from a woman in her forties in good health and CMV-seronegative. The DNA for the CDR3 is TGTGCCAGCAGCTTGGTCGTGACTAGCTTCAATGAGCAGTTCTTC. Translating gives CASSLVVTSFNEQFF. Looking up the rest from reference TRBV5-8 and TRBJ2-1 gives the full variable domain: EAGVTQSPTHLIKTRGQQATLRCSPISGHTSVYWYQQALGLGLQFLLWYDEGEERNRGNFPPRFSGRQFPNYSSELNVNALELEDSALYLCASSLVVTSFNEQFFGPGTRLTVL.